The sequence of this TCR beta chain was determined in a study of identical twins. A universal primer binding site was introduced by template switching. The final cDNA contained unique molecular identifiers. MiXCR, run by TCRdb on the 5' RACE reads, gives a single entry per CDR3 protein. Among roughly 260,000 distinct CDR3 sequences listed, over 11% were seen once. Points from the study as a whole: Cross-sectional statistical analysis, not tracking of the same donors, underpinned the conclusions.

This CDR3 comprises 15 residues. Germline V CDR1 and CDR2: LGHDT, YNNKEL (reference sequence). Of note for this clonotype: Its antigen is as yet unknown. The junction and the germline gene differ at one end; a read error may be behind it.

The sequenced sample was memory (CD45RO+) T cells sorted from blood. The TCR originated in a young woman in good health. This chain connects TRBV3-1 to TRBJ1-1; 9 bases map to TRBD1. This chain's CDR3 is CATSRHRGRNTEAFF. For the CDR3, the DNA is TGTGCCACCAGCCGGCACAGGGGGCGGAACACTGAAGCTTTCTTT.